This T cell receptor beta chain stems from a study of blood T cells in healthy people across ages (dated by TCRdb to the mid-2010s). Regarding the study in general: In model experiments, template switching captured about one uniquely barcoded TCR beta cDNA molecule for every two T cells. To track age-related changes in TCR beta repertoire diversity, the study relied on deep sequencing normalized with unique cDNA molecular identifiers. The donors were split into four age groups: young (average about 16 years), middle-aged (about 40), aged (roughly 68) and long-lived (under 85). To avoid experimental bias, donors of different ages were distributed randomly across sequencing lanes. For two donors (one aged 18 to 30 and one aged 80 or older), the study analyzed two additional independent replicas of 1 million unique cDNA reads from the same blood draw.

Receptor libraries were prepared by 5' RACE. These reads were obtained on an Illumina HiSeq 2500. The second PCR ran for roughly 7 to 12 cycles and used a J-beta primer mix along with a sample-barcoded 5' primer. A unique molecular identifier was introduced onto each TCR beta cDNA molecule by a template-switch 5' adaptor carrying 12 random nucleotides. At least 3 million CDR3-containing paired-end reads were obtained from each sample. First-strand cDNA synthesis was performed from all RNA using the Mint cDNA synthesis kit, with priming by a TRBC-specific oligonucleotide. Following uracil-DNA glycosylase treatment, all cDNA underwent a first 18-cycle PCR with the universal primers M1SS and BC2_uni_R. In the paper's pipeline: For normalization, 1 million high-quality reads, each with a distinct molecular identifier, were randomly selected from each sample. Instead of being binned into consensus sequences, reads with shared molecular identifiers were discarded. MiTCR, with a Q25 quality threshold and the strictest error-elimination algorithm, was used for CDR3 identification, clonotype clustering and error correction. A nonparametric unseen species model with Euler transformation was used to estimate lower-bound total TCR beta diversity. In TCRdb, the public reads were trimmed at Q25 with fastp and aligned with MiXCR, with productive beta chains retained. For every CDR3 protein sequence, its rows merge into one entry that carries the most common genes and DNA. For this entry, the V and J calls and clone size follow TCRdb and not the study's own pipeline. Recorded for this sample are approximately 900,000 distinct CDR3 sequences; around 49% of them occurred a single time. 13% of the sample belongs to the ten largest clones.

This clonotype has just a few counts. Its antigen target is currently unknown. Base-call qualities are not available, and no considerably larger clone is one nucleotide away. The roughly 37 donors, aged about 6 to 100 years, were systemically healthy Caucasian individuals from Russia. Each donor gave ten milliliters of peripheral blood, drawn into EDTA-treated Vacutainer tubes. Ficoll-Paque density-gradient centrifugation was used to isolate PBMCs, with at least 6 million obtained per sample. Total RNA was extracted from PBMCs with Trizol reagent, with at least 6 micrograms obtained per sample. Naive CD45RAhigh/CD27high T cell percentages were measured by flow cytometry on a PBMC aliquot from every donor. Overall study results and their limits: Because profiling used bulk unsorted PBMCs, naive and antigen-experienced compartments could not be compared conclusively. As age increased, observed TCR beta diversity per million T cells dropped in a roughly linear way, and a significant reduction was already evident by age 40. Compared with the aged group, more naive CD4+ T cells, fewer expanded clones and increased TCR diversity were shown by the long-lived group, suggesting age selection. Total diversity estimates from one million sequenced T cells were considered lower bounds and underestimates. Observed TCR beta diversity correlated strongly with the percentage of naive T cells measured by flow cytometry. The CMV infection status of donors was not known, potentially confounding age-related changes in expanded clonotypes.

The cysteine opens and the phenylalanine closes a CDR3 of 13 amino acids. Only the CDR3 DNA is retained, 39 bases long and in frame from the first base. The junction carries 11 bases between V and J, which are trimmed by 6 bases and 5 bases respectively. CDR1 SGHVS and CDR2 FNYEAQ are derived from the germline V gene. This sequence uses TRBV7-6 and TRBJ2-1; the best D guess is TRBD1, with 5 bases matching. This TCR was sampled from a man aged 25 to 40 in good health. Input material: blood. CDR3 protein: CASRLGQNNEQFF. The DNA is TGTGCCAGCAGGTTGGGGCAGAACAATGAGCAGTTCTTC.